This TCR beta chain was recovered during a study of T-cell reconstitution after alpha-beta-depleted transplantation in children. Study-level results: It was reported that alpha-beta T cells came from several hundred expanded graft clones (about two months after transplant). There were some patients whose high TCRbeta diversity at day 60 came from surviving recipient T cells and thymic progenitors. Most T-cell counts and diversity one year after the transplant came from T cells that were newly produced.

As regards this clonotype: What it binds is unknown.

During its preparation, the TCRbeta library received unique molecular identifiers. TCRdb ran MiXCR on the PCR reads and lists one entry per CDR3 protein. This sample has 120,000 to 150,000 distinct CDR3 sequences; around 10% occur once, and the top ten carry 15% to 20%. Germline V gene sequence: CDR1 SGHRS, CDR2 YFSETQ. V trimming: 2 bases; J trimming: 5 bases; junction bases outside the gene matches: 5. The CDR3 contains 15 residues. The sequence was obtained from a female patient between 2 and 10 years old who had a stem cell transplant for congenital amegakaryocytic thrombocytopenia, so the T cells may come from the graft donor. The genes are TRBV5-1 and TRBJ2-5; 11 bases match TRBD1. Here the sequenced sample was PBMCs, mostly from graft donor cells, taken 180 days after TCRalphabeta/CD19-depleted stem cell transplant. The CDR3 sequence is CASSLMGQGGETQYF. In nucleotides, the CDR3 is TGCGCCAGCAGCTTAATGGGACAGGGGGGGGAGACCCAGTACTTC.